This T cell receptor beta chain was identified during a study of technical replicates of blood from a handful of donors. TCRdb's copy holds only in-frame clones and misses some; the assay was immunoSEQ multiplex PCR. The sample consists of roughly 62,000 clones, 91% of them appearing once. The germline gives CDR1 SGHDT, CDR2 YYEEEE. V was pared by 0 bases and J by 5 bases, with 9 bases between. The CDR3 sequence is 14 residues long. The sequencing input was PBMCs. This chain uses TRBV5-6 with TRBJ1-5, with D maybe TRBD1 (6 bases). The sequence derives from a human donor in good health. Some clones in this sample may be carry-over from other donors' samples. The DNA for the CDR3 is TGTGCCAGCAGCTTGGGGGGGCTTGATCAGCCCCAGCATTTT. This encodes CASSLGGLDQPQHF. Full variable domain (rest looked up from reference TRBV5-6 and TRBJ1-5): DAGVTQSPTHLIKTRGQQVTLRCSPKSGHDTVSWYQQALGQGPQFIFQYYEEEERQRGNFPDRFSGHQFPNYSSELNVNALLLGDSALYLCASSLGGLDQPQHFGDGTRLSIL.